The T cell receptor (beta chain) under discussion was sequenced for a study of CD8 T cells in Susac syndrome. The study's findings and limits: As the study acknowledged, the number of individuals in its TCR sequencing and HLA analysis was relatively small.

Sequencing of TCR beta drew on CD8+ and CD4+ T cells from blood. Those who served as multiple sclerosis controls were treatment-naive patients with stable or active relapsing-remitting disease. Reverse transcription of roughly 0.45 to 1 ug RNA used random hexamers. An immunoSEQ multiplex PCR amplified TCR beta CDR3 over 54 Vbeta and 13 Jbeta. MiXCR, run by TCRdb on the immunoSEQ multiplex PCR reads, gives a single entry per CDR3 protein. The sample contains over 300,000 distinct CDR3 sequences, about 91% of which appear only once. With respect to this clonotype: Its antigen is not identified.

The CDR3 spans 17 residues. V shed 8 bases and J 1 base; nucleotides not matched to a gene: 11. The material sequenced was CD4+ T cells from PBMCs. The chain carries TRBV12-3 or TRBV12-4 and TRBJ2-1, with 10 bases aligning to TRBD2. The TCR originated in a human donor with multiple sclerosis. The CDR3 region is CASLSRLAGFSYNEQFF. The CDR3 DNA is TGTGCCAGCCTCAGCCGACTAGCGGGTTTTTCCTACAATGAGCAGTTCTTC.